This T cell receptor beta chain was recorded in a study of regulatory and conventional T cells in RAG deficiency. This CDR3 spans 14 amino acids. Trimming shortened V by 2 bases and J by 5 bases, and 10 bases separated the two germline ends. CDR1 is LNHDA, CDR2 SQIVND, per germline (reference sequence). Whole-study results and caveats: Patient subsets had shorter CDR3s; Omenn Treg-Tconv overlap exceeded 85%.

Profiling relied on immunoSEQ multiplex PCR, and the TCRdb table lists in-frame clones only, not all of them. The sample records approximately 28,000 clones, roughly 96% being singletons. Details on this clone: The antigen remains undetermined.

Blood CD4+ CD25-low CD127-high conventional T cells supplied the genomic DNA template. This same sample was also taken into another study, of regulatory T cells. Turning to that study: The PCR used 52 TRBV and 13 TRBJ primers.

The clonotype comes from a human donor in good health. What was sequenced was CD25- CD4+ T cells sorted from blood. The chain links TRBV19 to TRBJ1-5, with TRBD1 as a possible D gene (5 bases). Written as DNA, the CDR3 is TGTGCCAGTAGTATAATAGGACAACATCAGCCCCAGCATTTT. Translated: CASSIIGQHQPQHF.